This T cell receptor beta chain was sequenced in a study of identical twins. This CDR3 has 14 amino acids. Germline loops: CDR1 DFQATT, CDR2 SNEGSKA (reference sequence). V lost 5 bases, J lost 3 bases, and 14 bases lay in between. Remarks on this clonotype: Its antigen is unidentified.

TCRdb recomputed calls from the 5' RACE reads with MiXCR, one row per CDR3 protein. The sample yields 1.5 million to 2 million distinct CDR3 sequences, under 35% seen once. The study, taken as a whole, reports: The study found weaker excess twin sharing in beta out-of-frame sequences. The models systematically underestimated how much out-of-frame TCR alpha was shared in monozygotic twins.

Material: cord blood. The TCR originated in a newborn girl in good health. The chain uses TRBV20-1 and TRBJ1-5; unclear D gene. CDR3 sequence: CSAYIEGANQPQHF. The CDR3 bases are TGCAGTGCTTACATCGAGGGCGCCAATCAGCCCCAGCATTTT.